This T cell receptor delta chain originates from a study of γδ T cells in repeated Plasmodium falciparum infection. About the study: Sampling occurred at baseline, pre-infection for selected infections, and 21 days post-infection.

This clone showed up many times. A read error is likely here: a far larger clone is one base away. The same CDR3 arises from other DNA sequences in this sample as well. Flow sorting of PBMC yielded separate Vgamma9/Vdelta2+ and Vdelta2-negative gammadelta T cell populations for bulk repertoire analysis. TCRdb re-identified clones in the multiplex PCR reads via CATT. Among around 50,000 delta-chain clones listed, 1.7% were seen once. Trimming took off 1 base at V and 0 bases at J, with 21 bases between the two ends. Germline CDR1 TSWWSYY, CDR2 QGS. This CDR3 is built from 19 residues. This chain links TRDV1 with TRDJ1; D perhaps matches TRDD3 (5 bases). The source is a pool of human donors (malaria-infected and uninfected, not separated). Material for sequencing was gamma-delta T cells from blood. The CDR3: CALGEPLVLGELNTDKLIF. CDR3 DNA: TGTGCTCTTGGGGAACCCCTCGTCTTAGGGGAGCTCAACACCGATAAACTCATCTTT.